This TCR beta chain was obtained from a study of T cells expressing NK-cell markers. General study findings and limits: Four donors' CD3+CD56-NKG2C+ cells were dominated by the same clonotypes.

As regards this clonotype: The antigen is unknown.

TCRdb derives one entry per CDR3 protein from the 5' RACE reads, leaving out DNA. The sample totals roughly 180,000 distinct CDR3 sequences; its top ten clones hold about 19%. The germline V gene has CDR1 SGHAT and CDR2 FQNNGV. This CDR3 is built from 15 residues. Sequenced input: blood T cells: a sorted CD56 or NKG2C T cell subset, CD4+ or CD8+ T cells, or bulk PBMC T cells (not recorded which). The TCR originated in a man between 18 and 69 years old in good health. The chain couples TRBV11-2 to TRBJ2-1; TCRdb names TRBD1, which stays unverified in the absence of DNA. The CDR3 region is CASSLFQGGYNEQFF.